This passage covers 8 T cell receptor beta chains from one sample sequenced in a study of CD8 T cell repertoires and HIV-1 epitope variants. Their recognized antigens are unknown. Profiling relied on immunoSEQ multiplex PCR, and the TCRdb table lists in-frame clones only, not all of them. The sample lists several thousand clones; 66% were seen once. Sequenced sample: cultured CD8+ T cells derived from PBMCs. Every receptor here comes from a male donor with HIV.

This chain connects TRBV2 to TRBJ2-1, with 7 bases lining up with TRBD2. Germline CDR1 SNHLY, CDR2 FYNNEI. With V trimmed by 4 bases and J by 5 bases, 11 bases remained unmatched. There are 16 residues in the CDR3. Written as DNA, the CDR3 is TGTGCCAGCAGTGTTGGCGGGGGAGGACTAAACAATGAGCAGTTCTTC. Translated, it gives CASSVGGGGLNNEQFF.

This clone is large (0.1 to 1%) in the sample. The chain couples TRBV2 to TRBJ2-1, with TRBD2 as a possible D gene (7 bases). V dropped 3 bases and J dropped 7 bases, with 13 bases sitting between them. This CDR3 spans 14 amino acids. Germline CDR1 reads SNHLY; CDR2 reads FYNNEI. CDR3 nucleotides: TGTGCCAGCAGTGAGGGGGGGACATTGAATGAGCAGTTCTTC. As protein: CASSEGGTLNEQFF. Using reference TRBV2 and TRBJ2-1 for the parts outside the CDR3, the full variable domain is EPEVTQTPSHQVTQMGQEVILRCVPISNHLYFYWYRQILGQKVEFLVSFYNNEISEKSEIFDDQFSVERPDGSNFTLKIRSTKLEDSAMYFCASSEGGTLNEQFFGPGTRLTVL.

J is TRBJ1-2 and V is TRBV5-5; no clear D gene. Germline CDR1 and CDR2: SGHKS and YYEKEE (reference sequence). The CDR3 runs to 14 residues. Trimming removed 4 bases from V and 2 bases from J, with 12 bases in between. The CDR3 DNA reads TGTGCCAGCAGCCTCGGCCCGGGCAACTATGGCTACACCTTC. It yields the protein CASSLGPGNYGYTF.

In DNA, the CDR3 is TGTGCCAGCAGCCTTACCGGGACTAGCAATGAGCAGTTCTTC. Translating it yields CASSLTGTSNEQFF. This chain joins TRBV28 and TRBJ2-1, with TRBD2 identical over 8 bases. The CDR3 is made up of 14 amino acids. The ends lost 6 bases at V and 6 bases at J; junction bases unmatched: 7. Germline loops: CDR1 MDHEN, CDR2 SYDVKM.

The CDR3 loop reads CASSPNLSSMNTEAFF. The CDR3, as DNA: TGTGCCAGCAGCCCGAACCTCTCATCTATGAACACTGAAGCTTTCTTT. J is TRBJ1-1 and V is TRBV28; no reliable D call. This CDR3 is built from 16 residues. V shed 6 bases and J shed 0 bases, with 17 bases lying between them. CDR1 and CDR2 (germline): MDHEN, SYDVKM. Looking up the rest from reference TRBV28 and TRBJ1-1 gives the full variable domain: DVKVTQSSRYLVKRTGEKVFLECVQDMDHENMFWYRQDPGLGLRLIYFSYDVKMKEKGDIPEGYSVSREKKERFSLILESASTNQTSMYLCASSPNLSSMNTEAFFGQGTRLTVV.

This chain uses TRBV28 with TRBJ2-1; 13 bases agree with TRBD2. Per germline, CDR1 MDHEN and CDR2 SYDVKM. The length of the CDR3 is 17 residues. The ends lost 2 bases at V and 7 bases at J; junction bases unmatched: 8. In nucleotides, the CDR3 is TGTGCCAGCAGTTTAGCACTAGCGGGGGGGCCAGGGAATGAGCAGTTCTTC. Translating gives CASSLALAGGPGNEQFF.

The chain joins TRBV28 to TRBJ2-7; D gene ambiguous. CDR3 length: 13 residues. V was shortened by 1 base and J by 0 bases, with 4 bases between the two germline ends. Germline CDR1 and CDR2: MDHEN and SYDVKM. The CDR3 sequence is CASSLYGSYEQYF. The CDR3 DNA reads TGTGCCAGCAGTTTATACGGCTCCTACGAGCAGTACTTC. Based on the CDR3 plus reference TRBV28 and TRBJ2-7, the full variable domain is DVKVTQSSRYLVKRTGEKVFLECVQDMDHENMFWYRQDPGLGLRLIYFSYDVKMKEKGDIPEGYSVSREKKERFSLILESASTNQTSMYLCASSLYGSYEQYFGPGTRLTVT.

This chain links TRBV13 with TRBJ2-1, with TRBD2 matching 8 bases. This CDR3 contains 17 residues. CDR1 PRHDT and CDR2 FYEKMQ come from the germline V gene (reference sequence). Trimming cost V 3 bases and J 7 bases; bases outside gene matches: 14. The CDR3, as DNA: TGTGCCAGCAGCTTGAACGGCGAACTAGCGGAGATTAATGAGCAGTTCTTC. The encoded protein is CASSLNGELAEINEQFF.